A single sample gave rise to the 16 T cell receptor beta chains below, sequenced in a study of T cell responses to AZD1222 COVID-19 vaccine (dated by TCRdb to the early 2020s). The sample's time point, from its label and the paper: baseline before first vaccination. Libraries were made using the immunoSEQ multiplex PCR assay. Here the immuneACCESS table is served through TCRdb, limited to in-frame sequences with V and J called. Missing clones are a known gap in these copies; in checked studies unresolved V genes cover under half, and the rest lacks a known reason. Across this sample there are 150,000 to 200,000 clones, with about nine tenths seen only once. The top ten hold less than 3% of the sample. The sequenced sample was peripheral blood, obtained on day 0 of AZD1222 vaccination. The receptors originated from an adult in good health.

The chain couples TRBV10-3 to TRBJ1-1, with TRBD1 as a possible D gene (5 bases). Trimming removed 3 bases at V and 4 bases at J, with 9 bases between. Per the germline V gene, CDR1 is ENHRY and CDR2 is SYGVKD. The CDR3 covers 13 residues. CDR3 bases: TGTGCCATCAGTGACAGGGAGGCCACTGAAGCTTTCTTT. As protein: CAISDREATEAFF.

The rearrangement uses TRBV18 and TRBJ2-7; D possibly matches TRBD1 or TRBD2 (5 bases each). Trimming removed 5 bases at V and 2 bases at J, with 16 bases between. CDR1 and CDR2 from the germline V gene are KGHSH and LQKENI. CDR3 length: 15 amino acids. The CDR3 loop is CASSSYGTVAYEQYF. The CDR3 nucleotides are TGTGCCAGCTCATCTTACGGGACGGTGGCCTACGAGCAGTACTTC.

In DNA, the CDR3 is TGTGCCAGCAGCCTCCGACAGGGGGCGATATCCAAAAACATTCAGTACTTC. It specifies CASSLRQGAISKNIQYF. This chain connects TRBV7-3 to TRBJ2-4; 10 bases are shared with TRBD1. The length of the CDR3 is 17 residues. The J segment lost 2 bases and the V segment lost 5 bases, leaving 9 bases of the junction unmatched. Germline lookup yields CDR1 SGHTA and CDR2 FQGTGA.

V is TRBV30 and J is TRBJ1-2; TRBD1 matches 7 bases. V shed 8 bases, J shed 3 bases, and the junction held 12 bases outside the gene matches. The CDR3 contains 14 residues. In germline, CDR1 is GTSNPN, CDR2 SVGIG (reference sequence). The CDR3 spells CAHTKQGTYYGYTF. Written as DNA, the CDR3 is TGTGCCCATACCAAACAGGGGACCTACTATGGCTACACCTTC. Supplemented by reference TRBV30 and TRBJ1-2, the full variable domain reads SQTIHQWPATLVQPVGSPLSLECTVEGTSNPNLYWYRQAAGRGLQLLFYSVGIGQISSEVPQNLSASRPQDRQFILSSKKLLLSDSGFYLCAHTKQGTYYGYTFGSGTRLTVV.

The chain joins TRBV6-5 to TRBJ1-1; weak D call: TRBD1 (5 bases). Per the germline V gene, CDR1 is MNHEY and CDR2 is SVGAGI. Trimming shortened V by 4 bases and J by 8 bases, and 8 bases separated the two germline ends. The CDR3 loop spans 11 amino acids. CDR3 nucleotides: TGTGCCAGCAGTTGGCCAGGGGAAGCTTTCTTT. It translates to CASSWPGEAFF.

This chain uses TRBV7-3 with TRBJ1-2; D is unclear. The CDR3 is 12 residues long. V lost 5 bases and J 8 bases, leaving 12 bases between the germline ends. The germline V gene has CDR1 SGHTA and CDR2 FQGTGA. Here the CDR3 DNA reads TGTGCCAGCAGCCCCCGGGTGGGGGGCTACACCTTC. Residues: CASSPRVGGYTF.

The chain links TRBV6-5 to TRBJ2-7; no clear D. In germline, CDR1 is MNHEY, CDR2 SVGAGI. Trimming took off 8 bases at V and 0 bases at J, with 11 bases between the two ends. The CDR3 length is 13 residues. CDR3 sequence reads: CASWGQSSYEQYF. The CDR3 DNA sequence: TGTGCCAGCTGGGGTCAAAGCTCCTACGAGCAGTACTTC.

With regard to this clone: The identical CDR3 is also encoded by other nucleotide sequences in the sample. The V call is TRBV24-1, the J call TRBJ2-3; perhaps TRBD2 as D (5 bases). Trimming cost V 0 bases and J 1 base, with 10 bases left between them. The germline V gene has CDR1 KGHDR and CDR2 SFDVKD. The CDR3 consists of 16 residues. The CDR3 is CATSDLAFGGTDTQYF. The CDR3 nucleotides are TGTGCCACCAGTGATTTGGCCTTCGGGGGCACAGATACGCAGTATTTT.

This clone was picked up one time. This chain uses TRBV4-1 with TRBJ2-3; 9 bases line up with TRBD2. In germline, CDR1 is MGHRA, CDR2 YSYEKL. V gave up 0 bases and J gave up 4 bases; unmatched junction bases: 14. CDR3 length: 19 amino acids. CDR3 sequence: CASSQDIAGAFWGADTQYF. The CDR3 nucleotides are TGCGCCAGCAGCCAAGATATAGCGGGAGCCTTTTGGGGTGCAGATACGCAGTATTTT.

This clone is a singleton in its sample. This CDR3 reads CASSPGGTGNQPQHF. As DNA, the CDR3 is TGTGCCAGCTCACCAGGGGGGACGGGCAATCAGCCCCAGCATTTT. The chain is built from TRBV18 and TRBJ1-5; tentative D call: TRBD1 (5 bases). This CDR3 is built from 15 residues. V dropped 2 bases and J dropped 2 bases, with 10 bases sitting between them. Per germline, CDR1 KGHSH and CDR2 LQKENI.

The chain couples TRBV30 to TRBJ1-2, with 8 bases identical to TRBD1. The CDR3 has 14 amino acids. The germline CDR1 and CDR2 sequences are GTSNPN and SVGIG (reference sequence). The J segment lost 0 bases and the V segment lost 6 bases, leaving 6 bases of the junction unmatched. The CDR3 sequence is CACITGGANYGYTF. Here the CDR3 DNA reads TGTGCCTGCATCACAGGGGGAGCTAACTATGGCTACACCTTC. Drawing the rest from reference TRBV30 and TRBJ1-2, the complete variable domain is SQTIHQWPATLVQPVGSPLSLECTVEGTSNPNLYWYRQAAGRGLQLLFYSVGIGQISSEVPQNLSASRPQDRQFILSSKKLLLSDSGFYLCACITGGANYGYTFGSGTRLTVV.

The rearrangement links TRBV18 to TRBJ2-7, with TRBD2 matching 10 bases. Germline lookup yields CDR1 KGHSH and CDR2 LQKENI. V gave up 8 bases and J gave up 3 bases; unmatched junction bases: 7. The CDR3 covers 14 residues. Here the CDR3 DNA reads TGTGCCAGCGCGGGGCTAGCGGGAGTCTACGAGCAGTACTTC. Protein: CASAGLAGVYEQYF.

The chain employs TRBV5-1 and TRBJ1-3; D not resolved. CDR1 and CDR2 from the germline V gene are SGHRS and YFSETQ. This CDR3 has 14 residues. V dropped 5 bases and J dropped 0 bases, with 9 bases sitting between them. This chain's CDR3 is CASRSQHSGNTIYF. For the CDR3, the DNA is TGCGCCAGCAGGTCACAGCACTCTGGAAACACCATATATTTT. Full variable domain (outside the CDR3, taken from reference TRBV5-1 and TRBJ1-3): KAGVTQTPRYLIKTRGQQVTLSCSPISGHRSVSWYQQTPGQGLQFLFEYFSETQRNKGNFPGRFSGRQFSNSRSEMNVSTLELGDSALYLCASRSQHSGNTIYFGEGSWLTVV.

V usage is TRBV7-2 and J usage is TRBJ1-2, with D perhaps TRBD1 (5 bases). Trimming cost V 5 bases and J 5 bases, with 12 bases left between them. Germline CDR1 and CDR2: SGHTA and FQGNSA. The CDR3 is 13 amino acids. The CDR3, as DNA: TGTGCCAGCAGCCGGGACGTAAATTATGGCTACACCTTC. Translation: CASSRDVNYGYTF.

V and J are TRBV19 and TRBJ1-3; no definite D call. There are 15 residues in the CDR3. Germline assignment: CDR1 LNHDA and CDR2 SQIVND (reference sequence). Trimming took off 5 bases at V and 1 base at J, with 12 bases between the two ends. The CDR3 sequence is CASSVGSPSGNTIYF. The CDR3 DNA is TGTGCCAGTAGTGTCGGGAGTCCTTCTGGAAACACCATATATTTT.

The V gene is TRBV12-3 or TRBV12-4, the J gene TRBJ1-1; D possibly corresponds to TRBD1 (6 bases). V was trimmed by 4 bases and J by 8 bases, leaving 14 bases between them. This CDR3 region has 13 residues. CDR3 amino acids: CASSSQGYQEAFF. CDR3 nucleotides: TGTGCCAGCAGTTCACAGGGTTATCAGGAAGCTTTCTTT.